Here is one TCR beta chain with its context. What it recognizes is unknown. This specimen belongs to a study of T cell repertoires in cytomegalovirus infection. Study-wide context: In the study, CMV epitopes included recently identified HLA-C-restricted and well-studied HLA-B-restricted ones. Signatures in public TCR beta sequences pointed to both CMV infection and matching HLA type. General study points: There were HLA-C-restricted CMV-specific TCR beta clonotypes dominating the ex vivo response. Cumulative frequency (of public TCR beta family members) identified carriers of CMV plus the relevant HLA.

In germline, CDR1 is SGHTA, CDR2 FQGNSA. Trimming took 5 bases from V and 0 from J; bases not matched to a gene: 9. The CDR3 has 17 amino acids. TCRdb reprocessed the reads via MiXCR and lists one record per CDR3 protein. The data contain more than 55,000 distinct CDR3 sequences, 20% to 25% of them singletons. This chain links TRBV7-2 with TRBJ2-1; 8 bases agree with TRBD2. Here the sequenced sample was CD8+ T cells from cultured PBMCs, taken from culture after CMV antigen stimulation. The receptor comes from a human donor in good health (CMV status not recorded). Some clones in this sample may be carry-over from other donors' samples. The CDR3 is CASSRRIAGSSYNEQFF. CDR3 DNA: TGTGCCAGCAGCCGTCGTATAGCGGGAAGCTCCTACAATGAGCAGTTCTTC.